One sample yielded the 9 T cell receptor beta chains listed below, sequenced in a study of T-cell reconstitution after alpha-beta-depleted transplantation in children. Unique molecular identifiers were used to barcode this TCRbeta library. TCRdb recomputed calls from the PCR reads with MiXCR, one row per CDR3 protein. The top ten hold more than 6.5% of the sample, which has around 87,000 distinct CDR3 sequences, roughly 8.3% seen once. Here the sequenced sample was PBMCs from the stem cell graft donor, taken from the stem cell graft. The receptors were gathered from a human donor who donated a stem cell graft to a child with congenital amegakaryocytic thrombocytopenia.

This clonotype was detected many times. The chain uses TRBV12-3 or TRBV12-4 and TRBJ2-1; weak D call: TRBD2 (6 bases). Trimming pared 4 bases from V and 0 bases from J, leaving 10 bases between. There are 15 residues in the CDR3. The DNA for the CDR3 is TGTGCCAGCAGTTCTAGGAGGGACTCCTACAATGAGCAGTTCTTC. Protein sequence: CASSSRRDSYNEQFF.

In its sample, this clonotype was seen many times. This chain joins TRBV29-1 and TRBJ2-3; 7 bases map to TRBD1. CDR3 length: 15 amino acids. J gave up 0 bases and V 4 bases, and 7 bases lay outside the gene matches. In germline, CDR1 is SQVTM, CDR2 ANQGSEA. CDR3 residues: CSVARQGWSTDTQYF. DNA of the CDR3: TGCAGCGTTGCCCGACAGGGTTGGAGCACAGATACGCAGTATTTT.

This chain links TRBV20-1 with TRBJ2-1, with 9 bases aligning to TRBD1. CDR1 is DFQATT, CDR2 SNEGSKA, per germline (reference sequence). CDR3 size: 13 residues. With V trimmed by 5 bases and J by 5 bases, 4 bases remained unmatched. The CDR3 nucleotides are TGCAGTGCTTGGACAGGGGAGGACAATGAGCAGTTCTTC. It specifies CSAWTGEDNEQFF.

This clonotype was found many times. V is TRBV21-1 and J is TRBJ2-5; TRBD2 is the table's D call, not checked against the DNA. TRBV21-1 is a known pseudogene. There are 15 residues in the CDR3. CDR3 region: CASPNSGRARETQYF. DNA of the CDR3: TGTGCCAGCCCGAATAGCGGGAGGGCCCGAGAGACCCAGTACTTC.

The table lists this clonotype with many counts. This chain's CDR3 is CSVEGWTGDEQYF. CDR3 nucleotide sequence: TGCAGCGTTGAAGGCTGGACAGGGGACGAGCAGTACTTC. The V and J genes are TRBV29-1 and TRBJ2-7, with 9 positions matching TRBD1. The J segment lost 5 bases and the V segment lost 1 base, leaving 3 bases of the junction unmatched. The CDR3 consists of 13 residues. From germline, CDR1 is SQVTM and CDR2 ANQGSEA.

This clonotype showed up many times. The CDR3 region has the DNA TGTGCCAGCAGTTTAATCGATAATTCACCCCTCCACTTT. It translates to CASSLIDNSPLHF. The chain has TRBV12-3 or TRBV12-4 and TRBJ1-6; the D is unclear. V lost 2 bases and J 5 bases, leaving 4 bases between the germline ends. The CDR3 has 13 residues.

The chain employs TRBV7-9 and TRBJ1-1; maybe TRBD1 (5 bases). Germline-derived CDR1 and CDR2 are SEHNR and FQNEAQ (reference sequence). The V gene lost 2 bases and the J gene lost 0 bases, with 7 bases spanning the gap. There are 14 residues in the CDR3. The CDR3 is CASSLQGMNTEAFF. For the CDR3, the DNA is TGTGCCAGCAGCTTACAGGGTATGAACACTGAAGCTTTCTTT.

The chain recombines TRBV3-1 with TRBJ2-1; D possibly corresponds to TRBD2 (6 bases). V gave up 4 bases and J gave up 7 bases, with 11 bases separating them. Germline-derived CDR1 and CDR2 are LGHDT and YNNKEL (reference sequence). CDR3 size: 13 residues. The CDR3 here is CASSLRRGNEQFF. The CDR3, as DNA: TGTGCCAGCAGCCTCCGGCGGGGTAATGAGCAGTTCTTC.

In its sample, this clonotype was seen many times. The rearrangement uses TRBV7-9 and TRBJ2-7; D remains unclear. Deletions cut 3 bases from V and 6 bases from J, with 15 bases between. The CDR3 is 14 residues long. Germline V CDR1 and CDR2: SEHNR, FQNEAQ (reference sequence). The CDR3 sequence is CASSFFIIGSEQYF. The DNA of the CDR3 is TGTGCCAGCAGCTTTTTTATCATAGGGTCCGAGCAGTACTTC.